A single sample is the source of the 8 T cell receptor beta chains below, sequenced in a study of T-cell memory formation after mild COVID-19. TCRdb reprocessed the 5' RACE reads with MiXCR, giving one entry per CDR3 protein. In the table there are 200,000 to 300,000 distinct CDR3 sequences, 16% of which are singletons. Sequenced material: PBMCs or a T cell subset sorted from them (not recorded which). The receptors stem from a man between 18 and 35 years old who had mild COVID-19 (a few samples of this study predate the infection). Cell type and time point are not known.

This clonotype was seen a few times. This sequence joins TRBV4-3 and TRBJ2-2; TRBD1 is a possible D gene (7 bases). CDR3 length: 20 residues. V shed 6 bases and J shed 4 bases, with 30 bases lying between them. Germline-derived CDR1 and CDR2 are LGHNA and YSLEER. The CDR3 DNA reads TGCGCCAGCAGTCGGGCCGTTGGAGGGGGCTTCGGCCGGGGCACCGGGGAGCTGTTTTTT. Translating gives CASSRAVGGGFGRGTGELFF.

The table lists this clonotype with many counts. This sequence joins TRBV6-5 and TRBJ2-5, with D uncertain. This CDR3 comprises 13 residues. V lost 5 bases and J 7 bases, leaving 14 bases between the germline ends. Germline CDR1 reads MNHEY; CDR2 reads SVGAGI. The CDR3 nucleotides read TGTGCCAGCAGTCATAGAGATACTGGGACCCAGTACTTC. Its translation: CASSHRDTGTQYF.

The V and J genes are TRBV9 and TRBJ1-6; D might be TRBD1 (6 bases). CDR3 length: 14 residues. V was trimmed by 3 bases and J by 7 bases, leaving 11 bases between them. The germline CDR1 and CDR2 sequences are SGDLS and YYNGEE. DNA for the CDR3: TGTGCCAGCAGCGGACAGGCGGGGAATTCACCCCTCCACTTT. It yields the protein CASSGQAGNSPLHF.

CDR3 residues: CASTEVSGPTNEQFF. Written as DNA, the CDR3 is TGTGCCAGCACCGAAGTATCGGGGCCTACGAATGAGCAGTTCTTC. This chain links TRBV7-9 with TRBJ2-1; D may match TRBD1 or TRBD2 (5 bases each). The CDR3 is 15 residues long. V lost 7 bases, J lost 7 bases, and 20 bases lay in between. Germline CDR1 SEHNR, CDR2 FQNEAQ (reference sequence).

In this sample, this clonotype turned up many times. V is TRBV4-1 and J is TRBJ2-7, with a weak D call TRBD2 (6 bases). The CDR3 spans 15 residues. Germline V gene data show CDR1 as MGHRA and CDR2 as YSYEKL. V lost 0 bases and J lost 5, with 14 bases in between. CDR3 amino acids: CASSQEGREVHEQYF. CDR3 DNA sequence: TGCGCCAGCAGCCAAGAAGGCAGGGAGGTACACGAGCAGTACTTC.

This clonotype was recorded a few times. Written as DNA, the CDR3 is TGTGCCAGCAGCTTTTGGAGGTCGGGGGACTACCAGGGCCAAGAGACCCAGTACTTC. Residues: CASSFWRSGDYQGQETQYF. J is TRBJ2-5 and V is TRBV7-9, with 7 bases aligning to TRBD2. The CDR3 runs to 19 residues. In germline, CDR1 is SEHNR, CDR2 FQNEAQ (reference sequence). The J segment lost 1 base and the V segment lost 3 bases, leaving 17 bases of the junction unmatched.

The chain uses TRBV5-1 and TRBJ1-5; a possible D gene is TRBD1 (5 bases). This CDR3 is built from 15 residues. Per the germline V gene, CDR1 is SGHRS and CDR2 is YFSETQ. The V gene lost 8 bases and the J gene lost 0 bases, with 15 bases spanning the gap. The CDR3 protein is CARGGLRSSNQPQHF. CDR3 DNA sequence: TGCGCCAGGGGGGGTTTGCGCTCTAGCAATCAGCCCCAGCATTTT. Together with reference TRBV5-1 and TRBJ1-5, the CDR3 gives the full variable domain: KAGVTQTPRYLIKTRGQQVTLSCSPISGHRSVSWYQQTPGQGLQFLFEYFSETQRNKGNFPGRFSGRQFSNSRSEMNVSTLELGDSALYLCARGGLRSSNQPQHFGDGTRLSIL.

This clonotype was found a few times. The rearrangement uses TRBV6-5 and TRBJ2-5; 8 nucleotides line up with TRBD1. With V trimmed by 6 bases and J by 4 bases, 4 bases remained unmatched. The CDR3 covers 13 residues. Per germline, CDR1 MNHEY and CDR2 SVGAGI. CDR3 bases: TGTGCCAGCAGGCCGACAGGGGCAGAGACCCAGTACTTC. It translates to CASRPTGAETQYF.